What follows are 2 T cell receptor beta chains derived from one specimen sequenced in a study of patients and donors after allogeneic stem cell transplantation. From the RT-PCR reads, TCRdb called clonotypes with MiXCR, one entry per CDR3 protein. The profile shows 70,000 to 100,000 distinct CDR3 sequences, just under 5% of them singletons. Specimen: blood, either unsorted or a sorted T cell fraction (not recorded which). These receptors were obtained from a human donor who was either an allogeneic HSCT recipient or a stem cell or donor lymphocyte infusion donor (not recorded which). It is not recorded whose cells these are; they may come from a transplant donor.

V is TRBV7-2 and J is TRBJ1-2; D ambiguous. Germline V gene lookup returns CDR1 SGHTA and CDR2 FQGNSA. The CDR3 length is 15 residues. With 6 bases removed from V and 0 bases from J, the gap between germline ends came to 14 bases. CDR3 amino acids: CASSLNRHPNYGYTF. DNA for the CDR3: TGTGCCAGCAGTCTGAATCGACACCCTAACTATGGCTACACCTTC.

In its sample, this clonotype was seen many times. The chain uses TRBV7-9 and TRBJ2-7; TRBD1 or TRBD2 may be the D gene (5 bases each). Per the germline V gene, CDR1 is SEHNR and CDR2 is FQNEAQ (reference sequence). Trimming left V 0 bases short and J 2 bases short, with 8 bases between. This CDR3 contains 14 residues. The CDR3 protein is CASSLAGTAYEQYF. Written as DNA, the CDR3 is TGTGCCAGCAGCTTAGCCGGGACCGCCTACGAGCAGTACTTC.